This T cell receptor beta chain was retrieved from a study of T cell responses to AZD1222 COVID-19 vaccine. Study results and limitations: Spike-wide coverage was observed for vaccine-associated CD4 TCRs, with dominant responses at 160-218 and 743-854.

V was pared by 5 bases and J by 6 bases, with 11 bases between. The germline V gene has CDR1 SQVTM and CDR2 ANQGSEA. The length of the CDR3 is 11 residues. Notes on this clone: Its target is not known.

The data were produced by immunoSEQ multiplex PCR, yet TCRdb's version contains in-frame clones alone and is incomplete. The data contain fewer than 200,000 clones, almost 90% of them seen just once; the ten biggest clones take up approximately 0.5%. This material consisted of peripheral blood, taken on day 0 of AZD1222 vaccination. This chain joins TRBV29-1 and TRBJ2-7; maybe TRBD1 (6 bases). The clonotype was recovered from an adult in good health. CDR3 in amino acids: CSVPRGGEQYF. As DNA, the CDR3 is TGCAGCGTTCCTCGAGGGGGCGAGCAGTACTTC.